This TCR beta chain originates from a study of T cell repertoires in cytomegalovirus infection. Study-level background: It was the public TCR beta signatures that indicated both CMV infection and matching HLA type.

The germline V gene encodes CDR1 DFQATT and CDR2 SNEGSKA (reference sequence). V lost 0 bases, J lost 3 bases, and 24 bases stayed unmatched. This CDR3 spans 21 amino acids. From the reads, TCRdb called clonotypes with MiXCR, one entry per CDR3 protein. The table records fewer than 850,000 distinct CDR3 sequences, approximately 32% of them present only once. This clonotype turned up a few times. Its antigen remains unidentified. Sequenced here: cultured CD8+ T cells from PBMCs, sampled from culture after CMV antigen stimulation. The chain has TRBV20-1 and TRBJ2-3; 7 bases fit TRBD2. The clonotype was recovered from a human donor in good health (CMV status not recorded). Some clones in this sample may be carry-over from other donors' samples. CDR3 sequence reads: CSARDLSWKSGAAHGTDTQYF. The DNA of the CDR3 is TGCAGTGCTAGAGATTTGAGTTGGAAAAGCGGGGCGGCGCATGGGACAGATACGCAGTATTTT.